The clone carrying this TCR beta chain was recorded many times. Its matching antigen is unknown. This entry belongs to a study of blood T cells in healthy people across ages. The study, taken as a whole, reports: Per million T cells, the diversity of TCR beta decreased roughly linearly as age advanced.

The CDR3 has 13 amino acids. Trimming shortened V by 5 bases and J by 5 bases, and 12 bases separated the two germline ends. From germline, CDR1 is SGHTA and CDR2 FQGTGA. The use of a sample-barcoded 5' primer and a J-beta primer mix characterized a second PCR of roughly 6 to 11 cycles. Sequencing yielded, for each sample, at least 2.5 million paired-end reads carrying CDR3. MiXCR was run by TCRdb on the 5' RACE reads, yielding one entry per CDR3 protein. Found here are approximately 490,000 distinct CDR3 sequences, approximately 25% of them singletons; the top ten hold 8.5% to 9.5%. The same sample was also studied in work on T cells of mothers and their children. As that report states: Donation came from a few healthy Caucasian mothers together with their six children. Detection yielded no persistent microchimeric T cell clones.

This TCR came from a boy aged 5-17 years in good health. Sequenced material: blood. The J gene is TRBJ1-1, the V gene TRBV7-3; D gene uncertain. The CDR3 nucleotides are TGTGCCAGCAGCCACGACCGTTCTACTGAAGCTTTCTTT. This encodes CASSHDRSTEAFF.